This passage covers 29 T cell receptor beta chains from one sample sequenced in a study of blood T cell repertoires in COVID-19. Method: immunoSEQ multiplex PCR; TCRdb's copy keeps in-frame clones and lacks some. The table has approximately 140,000 clones, around 88% seen once. Sequences were obtained from peripheral blood. The receptors were sampled from a human donor in a cohort sampled during active COVID-19.

V and J are TRBV19 and TRBJ2-3, with 8 nucleotides matching TRBD1. V was pared by 7 bases and J by 5 bases, with 5 bases of the junction left unmatched. Germline V gene lookup returns CDR1 LNHDA and CDR2 SQIVND (reference sequence). This CDR3 region has 13 residues. CDR3 in amino acids: CASTRTGRDTQYF. CDR3 DNA: TGTGCCAGTACCAGGACAGGGCGAGATACGCAGTATTTT.

V gene TRBV5-1 combines with J gene TRBJ2-1, with 10 bases lining up with TRBD2. The V gene end was trimmed by 5 bases and the J gene end by 2 bases; junction bases not matched to a gene: 4. There are 15 residues in the CDR3. CDR1 and CDR2 (germline): SGHRS, YFSETQ. The chain's CDR3 is CASRFSGGTYNEQFF. As DNA, the CDR3 is TGCGCCAGCAGATTTAGCGGGGGGACCTACAATGAGCAGTTCTTC.

The V and J genes are TRBV23-1 and TRBJ1-2; the match to TRBD1 covers 8 bases. TRBV23-1 is an ORF for which the function is uncertain. The CDR3 contains 13 residues. V dropped 5 bases and J dropped 8; count of bases not matched to a gene: 7. The CDR3 DNA reads as TGCGCCAGCAGTACAGGGGGTCTAGGGGGCTACACCTTC. This translates into CASSTGGLGGYTF.

The CDR3 protein is CASSPPGNTGELFF. Here the CDR3 DNA reads TGTGCCAGCTCACCCCCAGGGAACACCGGGGAGCTGTTTTTT. The chain employs TRBV18 and TRBJ2-2; no firm D call. Trimming cost V 3 bases and J 1 base, with 6 bases left between them. Germline CDR1 reads KGHSH; CDR2 reads LQKENI. CDR3 size: 14 residues.

This clone has only one observation. The chain uses TRBV7-9 and TRBJ1-1, with D maybe TRBD1 (6 bases). Trimming took 0 bases from V and 1 from J, leaving 9 bases between them. Germline V gene lookup returns CDR1 SEHNR and CDR2 FQNEAQ (reference sequence). The CDR3 has 15 residues. This chain's CDR3 is CASSLAGTRNTEAFF. CDR3 DNA sequence: TGTGCCAGCAGCTTAGCCGGGACACGGAACACTGAAGCTTTCTTT.

This sequence joins TRBV14 and TRBJ1-2; D is undetermined. The germline V and J ends were trimmed by 4 bases and 4 bases, with 13 bases remaining between them. This CDR3 spans 14 amino acids. Germline V lookup: CDR1 SGHDN, CDR2 FVKESK. In DNA, the CDR3 is TGTGCCAGCAGCCGTTACAGCTACTCCTATGGCTACACCTTC. It is translated as CASSRYSYSYGYTF.

The chain joins TRBV7-9 to TRBJ2-3; D is perhaps TRBD1 (6 bases). CDR1 and CDR2 (germline): SEHNR, FQNEAQ (reference sequence). This CDR3 contains 16 residues. The V and J ends lost 5 bases and 2 bases respectively, with 17 bases between them. In DNA, the CDR3 is TGTGCCAGCAGCCCGCAACCCTGGACAGTCACAGATACGCAGTATTTT. The encoded protein is CASSPQPWTVTDTQYF. Full variable domain (rest looked up from reference TRBV7-9 and TRBJ2-3): DTGVSQNPRHKITKRGQNVTFRCDPISEHNRLYWYRQTLGQGPEFLTYFQNEAQLEKSRLLSDRFSAERPKGSFSTLEIQRTEQGDSAMYLCASSPQPWTVTDTQYFGPGTRLTVL.

The chain joins TRBV29-1 to TRBJ1-5, with TRBD1 matching over 9 bases. With V trimmed by 4 bases and J by 1 base, 5 bases remained unmatched. The CDR3 contains 15 residues. The germline V gene encodes CDR1 SQVTM and CDR2 ANQGSEA. The CDR3 region is CSVGIGTGSNQPQHF. CDR3 DNA: TGCAGCGTTGGTATTGGGACAGGGAGCAATCAGCCCCAGCATTTT.

Only one count was recorded for this clone. The chain is built from TRBV6-4 and TRBJ1-6; 8 bases are shared with TRBD1. The ends lost 2 bases at V and 7 bases at J; junction bases unmatched: 4. Germline values: CDR1 MRHNA, CDR2 SNTAGT. The CDR3 totals 15 residues. CDR3: CASSDATGGNSPLHF. CDR3 in DNA: TGTGCCAGCAGTGACGCTACAGGGGGAAATTCACCCCTCCACTTT.

This chain connects TRBV27 to TRBJ2-5; the D gene is possibly TRBD1 (6 bases). The CDR3 runs to 11 residues. V lost 5 bases, J lost 7 bases, and 8 bases lay in between. Germline V gives CDR1 MNHEY, CDR2 SMNVEV (reference sequence). This CDR3 reads CASSLGGTQYF. CDR3 nucleotide sequence: TGTGCCAGCAGTCTAGGGGGGACCCAGTACTTC.

The V call is TRBV5-4, the J call TRBJ2-6; D uncertain. The CDR3 length is 15 residues. With 6 bases removed from V and 2 bases from J, the gap between germline ends came to 12 bases. CDR1 is SGHNT and CDR2 is YYREEE in the germline V gene (reference sequence). The CDR3 bases are TGTGCCAGCACCAAAGAAGCTGCTGGGGCCAACGTCCTGACTTTC. Amino acids: CASTKEAAGANVLTF.

The chain joins TRBV9 to TRBJ2-1; unclear D gene. The germline V and J ends were trimmed by 4 bases and 6 bases, with 20 bases remaining between them. Germline V gene sequence: CDR1 SGDLS, CDR2 YYNGEE. The CDR3 length is 16 residues. The CDR3, as DNA: TGTGCCAGCAGCCCTTATTCGGGTCTCAGTAGCAATGAGCAGTTCTTC. It is translated as CASSPYSGLSSNEQFF.

This chain joins TRBV19 and TRBJ2-3; the match to TRBD2 covers 12 bases. Germline trimming cut 7 bases from V and 1 base from J; bases unmatched to any gene: 3. This CDR3 has 15 residues. In germline, CDR1 is LNHDA, CDR2 SQIVND (reference sequence). The CDR3, as DNA: TGTGCCAGTAAGAGACTAGCGGGGGGCACAGATACGCAGTATTTT. It is translated as CASKRLAGGTDTQYF.

The chain recombines TRBV15 with TRBJ1-6; D might be TRBD1 (6 bases). Deletions cut 6 bases from V and 6 bases from J, with 9 bases between. The CDR3 is 13 residues long. Germline CDR1 LNHNV, CDR2 YYDKDF (reference sequence). CDR3 in amino acids: CATRTGLNSPLHF. The CDR3 DNA is TGTGCCACCAGGACAGGCCTTAATTCACCCCTCCACTTT.

The chain links TRBV11-2 to TRBJ2-7, with D tentatively TRBD1 (6 bases). Trimming cost V 7 bases and J 2 bases, with 15 bases left between them. There are 14 residues in the CDR3. From germline, CDR1 is SGHAT and CDR2 FQNNGV. CDR3 DNA: TGTGCCAGCACCCAGGGGCAGGAAGCCTACGAGCAGTACTTC. Protein product: CASTQGQEAYEQYF.

The chain joins TRBV25-1 to TRBJ1-2; D gene uncertain. CDR3 length equals 12 residues. Germline CDR1 MGHDK, CDR2 SYGVNS. Trimming took 4 bases from V and 6 from J, leaving 9 bases between them. The CDR3 sequence is CASSVLPNGYTF. The CDR3 DNA sequence: TGTGCCAGCAGTGTCCTACCCAATGGCTACACCTTC.

The chain recombines TRBV19 with TRBJ1-2; D call uncertain. The CDR3 totals 13 residues. V was cut by 3 bases and J by 6 bases, with 11 bases left in between. Germline V gene lookup returns CDR1 LNHDA and CDR2 SQIVND (reference sequence). The CDR3 here is CASSILGSDGYTF. DNA of the CDR3: TGTGCCAGTAGTATCCTCGGGTCTGATGGCTACACCTTC.

This chain connects TRBV7-2 to TRBJ2-1; no firm D call. CDR1 and CDR2 from the germline V gene are SGHTA and FQGNSA. Trimming stripped 3 bases from V and 10 bases from J, with 16 bases between. The CDR3 extends over 14 amino acids. CDR3 loop: CASSLPGWSKEQFF. The CDR3 nucleotides read TGTGCCAGCAGCTTGCCGGGTTGGAGTAAGGAGCAGTTCTTC.

The chain recombines TRBV6-5 with TRBJ2-5; TRBD1 agrees at 8 bases. This CDR3 spans 14 amino acids. V lost 2 bases and J lost 2; bases outside the gene matches: 1. The germline V gene has CDR1 MNHEY and CDR2 SVGAGI. The CDR3 DNA reads TGTGCCAGCAGTTACAACAGGGGGCAAGAGACCCAGTACTTC. It translates to CASSYNRGQETQYF.

This clone was recorded a few times. This chain uses TRBV19 with TRBJ2-7; maybe TRBD2 (6 bases). This CDR3 region has 13 residues. Germline loops: CDR1 LNHDA, CDR2 SQIVND (reference sequence). Trimming took off 5 bases at V and 4 bases at J, with 12 bases between the two ends. In nucleotides, the CDR3 is TGTGCCAGTAGTTGGGACTCTTCGTACGAGCAGTACTTC. As protein: CASSWDSSYEQYF.

The V call is TRBV5-8, the J call TRBJ1-2; 9 bases align to TRBD1. From germline, CDR1 is SGHTS and CDR2 YDEGEE. CDR3 length equals 13 residues. The junction had 7 bases not matched to a gene; V was cut back by 3 bases and J by 10 bases. CDR3 sequence: CASSSRTGEDYTF. CDR3 DNA sequence: TGTGCCAGCAGCTCCCGGACAGGGGAGGACTACACCTTC.

The chain employs TRBV12-3 or TRBV12-4 and TRBJ2-1, with TRBD1 matching over 9 bases. The CDR3 consists of 12 residues. V was clipped by 6 bases and J by 7 bases; unmatched bases: 1. The DNA of the CDR3 is TGTGCCAGCAGCGGGACAGGGAATGAGCAGTTCTTC. Its translation: CASSGTGNEQFF.

The rearrangement links TRBV4-2 to TRBJ2-7; 7 nucleotides agree with TRBD2. Trimming cost V 0 bases and J 1 base; bases outside gene matches: 0. CDR1 is LGHNA, CDR2 YNFKEQ, per germline. The CDR3 runs 14 residues. CDR3 in amino acids: CASSQEAGSYEQYF. CDR3 nucleotides: TGTGCCAGCAGCCAAGAAGCGGGGTCCTACGAGCAGTACTTC.

The V gene is TRBV15, the J gene TRBJ1-2; the D is unclear. CDR1 and CDR2 from the germline V gene are LNHNV and YYDKDF (reference sequence). The V and J ends lost 4 bases and 0 bases respectively, with 18 bases between them. The CDR3 is made up of 17 amino acids. The CDR3 nucleotides are TGTGCCACCAGCAAAGAGATTGGGCAGCTTCCTAACTATGGCTACACCTTC. This encodes CATSKEIGQLPNYGYTF.

V usage is TRBV29-1 and J usage is TRBJ2-1; possible D gene TRBD1, 6 bases. The V end lost 6 bases, the J end lost 3 bases, and 15 bases lay between the germline ends. From germline, CDR1 is SQVTM and CDR2 ANQGSEA. The CDR3 is 14 residues long. CDR3 loop: CSVYTGNLYNEQFF. CDR3 sequence (DNA): TGCAGCGTATATACAGGGAACCTCTACAATGAGCAGTTCTTC.

The chain combines TRBV11-2 with TRBJ1-3; no definite D call. The germline V gene encodes CDR1 SGHAT and CDR2 FQNNGV. This CDR3 has 16 amino acids. Deletions cut 5 bases from V and 0 bases from J, with 14 bases between. CDR3 in amino acids: CASSPPGSVSGNTIYF. For the CDR3, the DNA is TGTGCCAGCAGCCCACCGGGGAGTGTCTCTGGAAACACCATATATTTT. Full variable domain (outside the CDR3, taken from reference TRBV11-2 and TRBJ1-3): EAGVAQSPRYKIIEKRQSVAFWCNPISGHATLYWYQQILGQGPKLLIQFQNNGVVDDSQLPKDRFSAERLKGVDSTLKIQPAKLEDSAVYLCASSPPGSVSGNTIYFGEGSWLTVV.

The rearrangement uses TRBV29-1 and TRBJ1-2; weak D call: TRBD1 (6 bases). There are 16 residues in the CDR3. Deletions cut 4 bases from V and 4 bases from J, with 22 bases between. Looked up from germline, CDR1 is SQVTM and CDR2 is ANQGSEA. The CDR3 nucleotides read TGCAGCGTTGTAGACCGGGCAGGGGCCTTAATCTATGGCTACACCTTC. Protein: CSVVDRAGALIYGYTF.

The chain recombines TRBV3-1 (or the pseudogene TRBV3-2) with TRBJ1-2; D not certain. V dropped 0 bases and J dropped 0 bases, with 5 bases sitting between them. This CDR3 spans 14 amino acids. Germline V gene data show CDR1 as LGHDT and CDR2 as YNNKEL (reference sequence). The CDR3 DNA follows: TGTGCCAGCAGCCAAGATAGCCCTAACTATGGCTACACCTTC. This translates into CASSQDSPNYGYTF.

The chain joins TRBV21-1 to TRBJ1-1. TRBV21-1 is designated a pseudogene. CDR3 length: 16 residues. This chain's CDR3 is CASSKVGGWKRAEAFF. In DNA, the CDR3 is TGTGCCAGCAGCAAAGTAGGTGGTTGGAAGAGGGCCGAAGCTTTCTTT.